The subject of this entry is one T cell receptor (beta chain). This sample was included in a study of technical replicates of blood from several donors. CDR1 SGDLS and CDR2 YYNGEE come from the germline V gene. The V and J ends lost 0 bases and 2 bases respectively, with 8 bases between them. The CDR3 contains 14 residues. Sequencing was performed with immunoSEQ multiplex PCR; in TCRdb, only in-frame clones are kept and a portion is missing. This table has 50,000 to 70,000 clones, about 86% appearing once. The clonotype was recovered from a human donor in good health. Some clones in this sample may be carry-over from other donors' samples. Sequencing was done on a sample of PBMCs. V is TRBV9 and J is TRBJ1-2, with no clear D. In nucleotides, the CDR3 is TGTGCCAGCAGCGTAGCGGAACAGAACTATGGCTACACCTTC. Protein: CASSVAEQNYGYTF.